Given below is one T cell receptor (beta chain) in context. As yet, its antigen is unknown. Sequencing was performed with immunoSEQ multiplex PCR; in TCRdb, only in-frame clones are kept and a portion is missing. The profile covers tens of thousands of clones, with 95% appearing a single time and 0.2% to 0.25% taken by the ten largest. This specimen comes from a study of graft-versus-host responses after intestinal transplantation. Across the study: Grafts that recipients had were multivisceral, liver-intestinal, or isolated intestinal transplants. For 2 to 4 years after anti-thymocyte globulin induction, all recipients took tacrolimus and steroids. Study-wide points: Maximum circulating GvH clone levels tracked with early post-transplant HvG decreases. GvH clones detected in recipient marrow included some appearing first in ileum or blood.

Sequencing used unstimulated CD8+ T cells sorted from spleen or lymph node cells, obtained before transplant. The clonotype comes from a human donor who was the organ donor for an intestinal transplant.

The CDR3 nucleotides are TGTGCCAGCAGCGTAGAGGCGGGGGCGAAAGAGACCCAGTACTTC. Amino acids: CASSVEAGAKETQYF. The rearrangement links TRBV9 to TRBJ2-5, with D tentatively TRBD2 (7 bases). This CDR3 contains 15 residues. Germline values: CDR1 SGDLS, CDR2 YYNGEE. The V and J ends lost 0 bases and 3 bases respectively, with 12 bases between them.